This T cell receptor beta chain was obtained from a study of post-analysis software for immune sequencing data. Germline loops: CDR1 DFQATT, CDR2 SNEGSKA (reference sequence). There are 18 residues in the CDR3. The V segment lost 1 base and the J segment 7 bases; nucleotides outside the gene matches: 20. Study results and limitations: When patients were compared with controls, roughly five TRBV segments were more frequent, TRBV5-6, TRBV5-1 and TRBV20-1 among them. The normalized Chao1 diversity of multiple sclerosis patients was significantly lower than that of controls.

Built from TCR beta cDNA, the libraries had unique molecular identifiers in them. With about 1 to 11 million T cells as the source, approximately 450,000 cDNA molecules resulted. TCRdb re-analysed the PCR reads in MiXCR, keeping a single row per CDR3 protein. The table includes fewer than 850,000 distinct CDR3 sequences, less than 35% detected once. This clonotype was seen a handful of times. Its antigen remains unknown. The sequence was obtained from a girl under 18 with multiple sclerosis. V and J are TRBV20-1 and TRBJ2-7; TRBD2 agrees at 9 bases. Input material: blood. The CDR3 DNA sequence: TGCAGTGCTAGAGGGGTCGGAGGACTAGCGACACCAAGACGGGAGCAGTACTTC. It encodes CSARGVGGLATPRREQYF.